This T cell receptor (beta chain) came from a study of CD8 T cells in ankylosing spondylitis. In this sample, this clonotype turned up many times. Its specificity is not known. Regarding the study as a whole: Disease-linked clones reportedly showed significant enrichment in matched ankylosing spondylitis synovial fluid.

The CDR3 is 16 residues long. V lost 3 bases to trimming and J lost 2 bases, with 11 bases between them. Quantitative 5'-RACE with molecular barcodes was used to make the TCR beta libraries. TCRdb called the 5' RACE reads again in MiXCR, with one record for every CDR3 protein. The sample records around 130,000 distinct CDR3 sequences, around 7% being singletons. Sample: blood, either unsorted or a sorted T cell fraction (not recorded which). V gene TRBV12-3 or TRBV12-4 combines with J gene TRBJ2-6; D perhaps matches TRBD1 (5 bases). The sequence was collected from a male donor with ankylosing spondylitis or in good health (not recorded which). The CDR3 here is CASSFMGRPGANVLTF. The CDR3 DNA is TGTGCCAGCAGTTTTATGGGGCGCCCTGGGGCCAACGTCCTGACTTTC.